Listed here are 4 T cell receptor beta chains from one sample, sequenced in a study of blood T cell repertoires in COVID-19. This table comes from immunoSEQ multiplex PCR, and its TCRdb copy is limited to in-frame clones, with some not included. Among 150,000 to 200,000 clones listed, around 85% were seen once. Sequenced material: peripheral blood. These receptors all stem from a man aged 55-75 years with COVID-19, enrolled during active disease.

This chain uses TRBV18 with TRBJ2-5, with D perhaps TRBD1 (6 bases). CDR1 is KGHSH and CDR2 is LQKENI in the germline V gene. The CDR3 extends over 14 amino acids. V was trimmed by 3 bases and J by 1 base, leaving 9 bases between them. The CDR3 here is CASSPRGSQETQYF. The CDR3 DNA sequence: TGTGCCAGCTCACCTAGGGGGTCCCAAGAGACCCAGTACTTC.

CDR3 sequence reads: CASSYSGRVGAFF. The CDR3, as DNA: TGTGCCAGCAGTTACTCGGGGAGGGTGGGAGCTTTCTTT. The rearrangement uses TRBV6-6 and TRBJ1-1; D gene uncertain. Germline V gene data show CDR1 as MNHNY and CDR2 as SVGAGI (reference sequence). CDR3 length: 13 residues. Trimming removed 0 bases at V and 10 bases at J, with 12 bases between.

The gene calls are TRBV3-1 (or the pseudogene TRBV3-2) and TRBJ1-1; D uncertain. V dropped 0 bases and J dropped 7 bases, with 9 bases sitting between them. The CDR3 runs to 13 residues. Looked up from germline, CDR1 is LGHDT and CDR2 is YNNKEL (reference sequence). CDR3 loop: CASSQDWRSEAFF. CDR3 nucleotide sequence: TGTGCCAGCAGCCAAGATTGGAGGAGTGAAGCTTTCTTT.

The CDR3 reads CASSFPGQGVLGYTF. CDR3 nucleotides: TGTGCCAGCAGCTTTCCGGGACAGGGGGTGCTTGGCTACACCTTC. V usage is TRBV3-1 (or the pseudogene TRBV3-2) and J usage is TRBJ1-2, with 11 bases that match TRBD1. CDR3 length: 15 amino acids. CDR1 is LGHDT, CDR2 YNNKEL, per germline (reference sequence). The J segment lost 7 bases and the V segment lost 5 bases, leaving 9 bases of the junction unmatched.